This is a list of T cell receptor beta chains from one sample in a study of OX40 agonist ivuxolimab in advanced cancers. Produced via immunoSEQ multiplex PCR; TCRdb's table is partial and in-frame only. This table has about 82,000 clones, 75% to 90% appearing once. Sequences were derived from CD4+ or CD8+ T cells sorted from blood, sampled in a trial of the OX40 agonist ivuxolimab. Source of these receptors: an adult with an advanced solid tumor such as melanoma, head and neck, liver or kidney cancer. The CDR3 runs from the conserved cysteine through the conserved F or W. Each record gives: CDR3 length, D gene, J gene, V gene, clone size, CDR3 protein, CDR3 DNA. A D gene is named only where the DNA matches it firmly. Size values are once, few and many counts, or a class for expanded clones, and some rows have none.

len: 15; d_gene: -; j_gene: TRBJ1-3; v_gene: TRBV28; abundance: -; CDR3aa: CASSLVRLSGNTIYF; CDR3nt: TGTGCCAGCAGTTTGGTACGGCTCTCTGGAAACACCATATATTTT
len: 16; d_gene: -; j_gene: TRBJ2-3; v_gene: TRBV27; abundance: -; CDR3aa: CASSPMPGGGADTQYF; CDR3nt: TGTGCCAGCAGCCCCATGCCGGGGGGCGGAGCAGATACGCAGTATTTT
len: 17; d_gene: TRBD1; j_gene: TRBJ2-2; v_gene: TRBV7-3; abundance: once; CDR3aa: CASSLRGDRVGTGELFF; CDR3nt: TGTGCCAGCAGCCTAAGAGGGGACAGGGTGGGCACCGGGGAGCTGTTTTTT
len: 13; d_gene: -; j_gene: TRBJ2-7; v_gene: TRBV5-5; abundance: few; CDR3aa: CASSFGALLEQYF; CDR3nt: TGTGCCAGCAGTTTTGGAGCTCTACTCGAGCAGTACTTC
len: 16; d_gene: -; j_gene: TRBJ1-3; v_gene: TRBV7-8; abundance: -; CDR3aa: CASSLAGGYSGNTIYF; CDR3nt: TGTGCCAGCAGCTTAGCGGGAGGGTACTCTGGAAACACCATATATTTT
len: 13; d_gene: -; j_gene: TRBJ1-3; v_gene: TRBV18; abundance: few; CDR3aa: CASSGVSGNTIYF; CDR3nt: TGTGCCAGCTCCGGGGTCTCTGGAAACACCATATATTTT
len: 14; d_gene: -; j_gene: TRBJ1-2; v_gene: TRBV15; abundance: -; CDR3aa: CATSRPGGWLGYTF; CDR3nt: TGTGCCACCAGCAGACCCGGGGGGTGGCTTGGCTACACCTTC
len: 15; d_gene: -; j_gene: TRBJ2-5; v_gene: TRBV18; abundance: -; CDR3aa: CASSPPIRKQETQYF; CDR3nt: TGTGCCAGCTCACCACCGATCCGGAAACAAGAGACCCAGTACTTC
len: 14; d_gene: TRBD1; j_gene: TRBJ1-1; v_gene: TRBV4-3; abundance: -; CDR3aa: CASSQDTGDTEAFF; CDR3nt: TGCGCCAGCAGCCAAGATACAGGGGACACTGAAGCTTTCTTT
len: 13; d_gene: -; j_gene: TRBJ1-1; v_gene: TRBV10-3; abundance: -; CDR3aa: CATGMGGEAEAFF; CDR3nt: TGTGCCACAGGCATGGGGGGGGAGGCTGAAGCTTTCTTT
len: 16; d_gene: -; j_gene: TRBJ2-3; v_gene: TRBV19; abundance: -; CDR3aa: CASSPDEQENTDTQYF; CDR3nt: TGTGCCAGTAGTCCCGACGAGCAGGAAAACACAGATACGCAGTATTTT
len: 14; d_gene: TRBD2; j_gene: TRBJ2-7; v_gene: TRBV9; abundance: -; CDR3aa: CASSVLAGSYEQYF; CDR3nt: TGTGCCAGCAGCGTATTAGCGGGGAGTTACGAGCAGTACTTC
len: 14; d_gene: TRBD2; j_gene: TRBJ2-5; v_gene: TRBV2; abundance: -; CDR3aa: CASSGLAGGETQYF; CDR3nt: TGTGCCAGCAGTGGCTTAGCGGGGGGAGAGACCCAGTACTTC
len: 15; d_gene: TRBD1; j_gene: TRBJ2-1; v_gene: TRBV11-3; abundance: -; CDR3aa: CASSFNRGPYNEQFF; CDR3nt: TGTGCCAGCAGCTTCAACAGGGGCCCCTACAATGAGCAGTTCTTC
len: 13; d_gene: -; j_gene: TRBJ1-2; v_gene: TRBV2; abundance: -; CDR3aa: CASSGGRENGYTF; CDR3nt: TGTGCCAGCAGTGGGGGCAGGGAGAATGGCTACACCTTC
len: 13; d_gene: -; j_gene: TRBJ1-6; v_gene: TRBV7-2; abundance: -; CDR3aa: CASSLMDSPKFHF; CDR3nt: TGTGCCAGCAGCTTAATGGACAGCCCTAAGTTCCACTTT
len: 15; d_gene: TRBD1; j_gene: TRBJ2-4; v_gene: TRBV5-6; abundance: -; CDR3aa: CASSTSGQGQNIQYF; CDR3nt: TGTGCCAGCAGCACCTCAGGACAGGGCCAAAACATTCAGTACTTC
len: 15; d_gene: TRBD1; j_gene: TRBJ1-3; v_gene: TRBV2; abundance: -; CDR3aa: CASRVTGASGNTIYF; CDR3nt: TGTGCCAGCAGGGTAACAGGGGCCTCTGGAAACACCATATATTTT
len: 17; d_gene: TRBD2; j_gene: TRBJ2-1; v_gene: TRBV19; abundance: -; CDR3aa: CASRPTLAGFTYNEQFF; CDR3nt: TGTGCCAGTAGACCGACCTTAGCGGGGTTTACCTACAATGAGCAGTTCTTC
len: 18; d_gene: -; j_gene: TRBJ1-6; v_gene: TRBV18; abundance: -; CDR3aa: CASSIWGLGMNTGSPLHF; CDR3nt: TGTGCCAGCTCAATCTGGGGCTTGGGAATGAACACAGGTTCACCCCTCCACTTT
len: 14; d_gene: -; j_gene: TRBJ2-7; v_gene: TRBV10-3; abundance: -; CDR3aa: CAIRTGLRRYEQYF; CDR3nt: TGTGCCATCAGAACAGGACTGCGTCGATACGAGCAGTACTTC
len: 11; d_gene: -; j_gene: TRBJ2-7; v_gene: TRBV20-1; abundance: -; CDR3aa: CSARRGREQYF; CDR3nt: TGCAGTGCTAGGCGAGGGCGCGAGCAGTACTTC
len: 14; d_gene: -; j_gene: TRBJ1-5; v_gene: TRBV30; abundance: -; CDR3aa: CAWSVLGSNQPQHF; CDR3nt: TGTGCCTGGAGTGTACTTGGGAGCAATCAGCCCCAGCATTTT
len: 19; d_gene: -; j_gene: TRBJ2-1; v_gene: TRBV21-1; abundance: -; CDR3aa: CASSKTGGTGPVVYNEQFF; CDR3nt: TGTGCCAGCAGCAAAACGGGGGGGACAGGGCCAGTCGTCTACAATGAGCAGTTCTTC
len: 18; d_gene: TRBD1; j_gene: TRBJ1-5; v_gene: TRBV28; abundance: -; CDR3aa: CASSSLGQEELGNQPQHF; CDR3nt: TGTGCCAGCAGTTCCCTGGGACAGGAGGAATTGGGCAATCAGCCCCAGCATTTT
len: 14; d_gene: -; j_gene: TRBJ1-3; v_gene: TRBV7-2; abundance: -; CDR3aa: CASTPGVTGNTIYF; CDR3nt: TGTGCCAGCACCCCGGGAGTAACTGGAAACACCATATATTTT
len: 12; d_gene: -; j_gene: TRBJ2-3; v_gene: TRBV11-3; abundance: -; CDR3aa: CASSRGLDTQYF; CDR3nt: TGTGCCAGCAGCAGGGGTTTAGATACGCAGTATTTT
len: 13; d_gene: -; j_gene: TRBJ2-2; v_gene: TRBV7-7; abundance: -; CDR3aa: CASSPRATGELFF; CDR3nt: TGTGCTAGCAGCCCCCGGGCCACCGGGGAGCTGTTTTTT
len: 14; d_gene: -; j_gene: TRBJ2-7; v_gene: TRBV7-2; abundance: -; CDR3aa: CASSLNAPAYEQYF; CDR3nt: TGTGCCAGCAGCTTGAACGCGCCAGCATACGAGCAGTACTTC
len: 13; d_gene: -; j_gene: TRBJ1-5; v_gene: TRBV2; abundance: -; CDR3aa: CASREQEPQPQHF; CDR3nt: TGTGCCAGCAGGGAACAGGAACCCCAGCCCCAGCATTTT
len: 13; d_gene: TRBD1; j_gene: TRBJ2-5; v_gene: TRBV29-1; abundance: -; CDR3aa: CSAAGTAQETQYF; CDR3nt: TGCAGCGCTGCCGGGACAGCCCAAGAGACCCAGTACTTC
len: 15; d_gene: TRBD2; j_gene: TRBJ2-2; v_gene: TRBV9; abundance: -; CDR3aa: CASSPSGGAIGELFF; CDR3nt: TGTGCCAGCAGCCCAAGCGGGGGGGCAATCGGGGAGCTGTTTTTT
len: 16; d_gene: -; j_gene: TRBJ1-5; v_gene: TRBV4-1; abundance: -; CDR3aa: CASSPQAGDSNQPQHF; CDR3nt: TGCGCCAGCAGCCCTCAAGCTGGGGATAGCAATCAGCCCCAGCATTTT
len: 17; d_gene: -; j_gene: TRBJ2-3; v_gene: TRBV9; abundance: -; CDR3aa: CASSVGRGGGLTDTQYF; CDR3nt: TGTGCCAGCAGCGTAGGAAGGGGCGGGGGCCTCACAGATACGCAGTATTTT
len: 12; d_gene: -; j_gene: TRBJ2-3; v_gene: TRBV7-3; abundance: -; CDR3aa: CASSDGGSAQYF; CDR3nt: TGTGCCAGCAGCGACGGGGGTTCCGCGCAGTATTTT
len: 13; d_gene: -; j_gene: TRBJ1-2; v_gene: TRBV11-2; abundance: -; CDR3aa: CASSLGGNYGYTF; CDR3nt: TGTGCCAGCAGCTTGGGAGGGAACTATGGCTACACCTTC
len: 15; d_gene: -; j_gene: TRBJ1-1; v_gene: TRBV10-3; abundance: once; CDR3aa: CAISESGYMNTEAFF; CDR3nt: TGTGCCATCAGTGAGTCCGGATACATGAACACTGAAGCTTTCTTT
len: 16; d_gene: -; j_gene: TRBJ1-3; v_gene: TRBV4-1; abundance: -; CDR3aa: CASSNSRTVSGNTIYF; CDR3nt: TGCGCCAGCAGCAACTCCCGGACGGTCTCTGGAAACACCATATATTTT
len: 15; d_gene: -; j_gene: TRBJ2-2; v_gene: TRBV5-4; abundance: once; CDR3aa: CASSPRVPNTGELFF; CDR3nt: TGTGCCAGCAGCCCCAGGGTTCCGAACACCGGGGAGCTGTTTTTT
len: 13; d_gene: -; j_gene: TRBJ2-7; v_gene: TRBV7-2; abundance: -; CDR3aa: CASSLEAGREQYF; CDR3nt: TGTGCCAGCAGCTTAGAGGCGGGACGGGAGCAGTACTTC
len: 14; d_gene: -; j_gene: TRBJ1-3; v_gene: TRBV28; abundance: once; CDR3aa: CASSLGAAGNTIYF; CDR3nt: TGTGCCAGCAGTTTAGGGGCGGCGGGAAACACCATATATTTT
len: 13; d_gene: -; j_gene: TRBJ1-2; v_gene: TRBV5-1; abundance: -; CDR3aa: CASSLAGRDGYTF; CDR3nt: TGCGCCAGCAGCTTGGCCGGAAGGGATGGCTACACCTTC
len: 14; d_gene: TRBD1; j_gene: TRBJ1-5; v_gene: TRBV19; abundance: -; CDR3aa: CASSTGRGPQPQHF; CDR3nt: TGTGCCAGTAGTACCGGCAGGGGGCCTCAGCCCCAGCATTTT